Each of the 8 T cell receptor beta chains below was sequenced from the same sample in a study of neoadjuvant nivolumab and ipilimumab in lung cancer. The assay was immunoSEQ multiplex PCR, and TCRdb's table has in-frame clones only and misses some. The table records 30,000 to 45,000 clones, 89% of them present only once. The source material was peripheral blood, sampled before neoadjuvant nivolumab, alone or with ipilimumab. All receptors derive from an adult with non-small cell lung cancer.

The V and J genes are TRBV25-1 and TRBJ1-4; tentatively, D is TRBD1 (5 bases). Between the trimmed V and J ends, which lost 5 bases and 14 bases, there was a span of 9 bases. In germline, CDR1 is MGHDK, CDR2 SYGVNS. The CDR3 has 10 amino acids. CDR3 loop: CASSSGGLFF. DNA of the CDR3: TGTGCCAGCAGTAGTGGGGGGCTGTTTTTT.

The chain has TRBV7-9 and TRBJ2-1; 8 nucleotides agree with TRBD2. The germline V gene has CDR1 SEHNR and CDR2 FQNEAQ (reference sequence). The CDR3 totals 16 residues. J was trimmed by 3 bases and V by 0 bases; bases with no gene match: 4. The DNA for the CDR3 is TGTGCCAGCAGCTTAGCGGCGACTAGCGACTACAATGAGCAGTTCTTC. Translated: CASSLAATSDYNEQFF. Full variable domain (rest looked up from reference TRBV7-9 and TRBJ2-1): DTGVSQNPRHKITKRGQNVTFRCDPISEHNRLYWYRQTLGQGPEFLTYFQNEAQLEKSRLLSDRFSAERPKGSFSTLEIQRTEQGDSAMYLCASSLAATSDYNEQFFGPGTRLTVL.

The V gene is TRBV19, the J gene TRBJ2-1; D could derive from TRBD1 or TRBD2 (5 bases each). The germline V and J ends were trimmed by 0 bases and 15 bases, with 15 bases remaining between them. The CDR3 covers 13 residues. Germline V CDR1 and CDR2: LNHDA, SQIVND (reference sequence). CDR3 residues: CASSIDPSGTRFF. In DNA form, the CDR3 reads TGTGCCAGTAGTATAGATCCTTCCGGGACGAGGTTCTTC. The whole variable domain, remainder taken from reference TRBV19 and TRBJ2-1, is DGGITQSPKYLFRKEGQNVTLSCEQNLNHDAMYWYRQDPGQGLRLIYYSQIVNDFQKGDIAEGYSVSREKKESFPLTVTSAQKNPTAFYLCASSIDPSGTRFFGPGTRLTVL.

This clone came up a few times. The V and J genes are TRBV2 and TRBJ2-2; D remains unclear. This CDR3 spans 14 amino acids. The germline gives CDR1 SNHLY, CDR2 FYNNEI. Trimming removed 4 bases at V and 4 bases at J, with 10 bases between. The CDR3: CASSGRVGTGELFF. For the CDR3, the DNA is TGTGCCAGCAGTGGAAGGGTTGGCACCGGGGAGCTGTTTTTT.

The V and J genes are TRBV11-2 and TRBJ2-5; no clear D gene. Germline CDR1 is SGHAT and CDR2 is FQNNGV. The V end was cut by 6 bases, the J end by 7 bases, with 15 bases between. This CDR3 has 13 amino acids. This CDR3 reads CASRPEVGGTQYF. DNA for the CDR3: TGTGCCAGCAGGCCTGAGGTCGGTGGGACCCAGTACTTC.

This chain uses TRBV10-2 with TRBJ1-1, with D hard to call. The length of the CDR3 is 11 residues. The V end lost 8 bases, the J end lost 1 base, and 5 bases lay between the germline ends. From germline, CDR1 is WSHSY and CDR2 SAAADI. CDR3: CASERNTEAFF. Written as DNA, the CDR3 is TGCGCCAGCGAGAGGAACACTGAAGCTTTCTTT.

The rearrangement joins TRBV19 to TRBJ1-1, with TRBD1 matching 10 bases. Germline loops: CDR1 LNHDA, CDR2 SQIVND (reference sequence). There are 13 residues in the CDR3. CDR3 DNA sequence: TGTGCTACCGGGACAGGGGTTTTCACTGAAGCTTTCTTT. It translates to CATGTGVFTEAFF.

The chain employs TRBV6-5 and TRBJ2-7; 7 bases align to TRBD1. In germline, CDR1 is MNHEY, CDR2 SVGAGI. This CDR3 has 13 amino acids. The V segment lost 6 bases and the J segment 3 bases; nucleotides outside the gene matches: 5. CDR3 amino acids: CASRTTGDYEQYF. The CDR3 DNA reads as TGTGCCAGCAGAACAACAGGGGACTACGAGCAGTACTTC.